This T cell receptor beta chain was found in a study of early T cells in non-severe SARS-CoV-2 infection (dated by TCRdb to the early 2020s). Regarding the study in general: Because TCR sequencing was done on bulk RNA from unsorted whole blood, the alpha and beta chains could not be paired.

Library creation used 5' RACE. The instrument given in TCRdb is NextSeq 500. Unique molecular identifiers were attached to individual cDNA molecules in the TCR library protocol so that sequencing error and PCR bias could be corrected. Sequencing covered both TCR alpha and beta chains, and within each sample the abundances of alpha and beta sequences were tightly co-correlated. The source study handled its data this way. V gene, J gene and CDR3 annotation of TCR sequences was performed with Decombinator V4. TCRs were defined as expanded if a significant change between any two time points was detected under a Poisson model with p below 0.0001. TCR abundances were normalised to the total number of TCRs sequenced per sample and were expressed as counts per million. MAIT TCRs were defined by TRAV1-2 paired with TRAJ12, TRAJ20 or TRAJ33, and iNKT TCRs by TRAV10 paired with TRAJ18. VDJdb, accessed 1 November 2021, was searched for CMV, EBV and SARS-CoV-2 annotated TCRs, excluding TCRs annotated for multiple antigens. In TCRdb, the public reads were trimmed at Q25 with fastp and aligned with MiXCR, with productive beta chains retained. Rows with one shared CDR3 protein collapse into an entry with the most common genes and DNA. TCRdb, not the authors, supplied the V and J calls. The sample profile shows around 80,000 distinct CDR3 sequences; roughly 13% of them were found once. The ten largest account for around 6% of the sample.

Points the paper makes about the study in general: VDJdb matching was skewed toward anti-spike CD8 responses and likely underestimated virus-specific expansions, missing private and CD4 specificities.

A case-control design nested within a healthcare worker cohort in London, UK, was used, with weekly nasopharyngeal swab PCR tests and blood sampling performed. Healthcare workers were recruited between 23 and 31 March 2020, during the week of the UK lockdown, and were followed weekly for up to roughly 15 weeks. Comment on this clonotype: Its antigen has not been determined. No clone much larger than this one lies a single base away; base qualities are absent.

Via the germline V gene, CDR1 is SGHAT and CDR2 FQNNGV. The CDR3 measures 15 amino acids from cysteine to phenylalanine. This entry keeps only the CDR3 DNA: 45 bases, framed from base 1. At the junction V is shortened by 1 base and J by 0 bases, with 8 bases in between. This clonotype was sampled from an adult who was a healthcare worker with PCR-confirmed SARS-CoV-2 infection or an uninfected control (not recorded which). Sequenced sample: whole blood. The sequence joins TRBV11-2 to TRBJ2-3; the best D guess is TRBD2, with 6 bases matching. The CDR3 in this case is CASSLGGASTDTQYF. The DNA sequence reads TGTGCCAGCAGCTTAGGCGGGGCCAGCACAGATACGCAGTATTTT.